Listed below are T cell receptor beta chains from one sample, sequenced in a study of shared clonotypes between healthy human individuals. Generated by immunoSEQ multiplex PCR, the TCRdb table keeps only in-frame clones and is missing some. Counted here are roughly 1 million clones, roughly 80% occurring once; the ten biggest clones make up approximately 1.5%. The sample taken for sequencing was memory CD4+ T cells sorted from blood. The receptors were sampled from a man between 18 and 29 years old in good health. CDR3s include the opening cysteine and the closing phenylalanine or tryptophan. Fields, in order: J gene, D gene, V gene, CDR3 protein, CDR3 DNA. D genes are given only for firm matches.

TRBJ2-3 . TRBV9 CAIPKVTDTQYF TGTGCCATCCCGAAAGTCACAGATACGCAGTATTTT
TRBJ1-1 TRBD1 TRBV11-3 CASSRQGQGGDTEAFF TGTGCCAGCAGCCGCCAAGGACAGGGGGGTGACACTGAAGCTTTCTTT
TRBJ2-5 . TRBV11-2 CASSLDAWGRGQGVETQYF TGTGCCAGCAGCTTAGATGCGTGGGGCCGCGGGCAGGGAGTAGAGACCCAGTACTTC
TRBJ1-5 . TRBV5-4 CASSLGGGAVGNQPQHF TGTGCCAGCAGCTTGGGCGGGGGCGCCGTGGGAAATCAGCCCCAGCATTTT
TRBJ2-3 . TRBV27 CASSPGPLGDTQYF TGTGCCAGCAGCCCAGGCCCCCTGGGAGATACGCAGTATTTT
TRBJ2-6 . TRBV6-5 CASSSTYGANVLTF TGTGCCAGCAGTTCGACCTACGGGGCCAACGTCCTGACTTTC
TRBJ2-3 . TRBV29-1 CSADSQLAIPDTQYF TGCAGCGCGGACAGTCAATTGGCTATCCCAGATACGCAGTATTTT
TRBJ1-4 . TRBV6-1 CASSDHPPGATNEKLFF TGTGCCAGCAGTGATCACCCGCCTGGCGCAACTAATGAAAAACTGTTTTTT
TRBJ1-6 TRBD1 TRBV18 CASSQTQGFNSPLHF TGTGCCAGCTCACAGACACAGGGGTTTAATTCACCCCTCCACTTT
TRBJ2-7 TRBD2 TRBV7-2 CASSLALYTSGYEQYF TGTGCCAGCAGCTTAGCTCTGTATACTAGCGGCTACGAGCAGTACTTC